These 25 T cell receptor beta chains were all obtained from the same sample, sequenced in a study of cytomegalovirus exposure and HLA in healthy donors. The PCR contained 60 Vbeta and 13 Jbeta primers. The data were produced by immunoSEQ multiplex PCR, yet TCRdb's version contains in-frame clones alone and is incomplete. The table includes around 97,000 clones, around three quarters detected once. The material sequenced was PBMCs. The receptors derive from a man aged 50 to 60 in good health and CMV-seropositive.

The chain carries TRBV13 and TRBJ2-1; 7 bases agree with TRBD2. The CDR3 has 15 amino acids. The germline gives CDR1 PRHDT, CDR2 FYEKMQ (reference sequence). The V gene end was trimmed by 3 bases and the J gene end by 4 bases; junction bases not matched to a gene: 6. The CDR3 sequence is CASSFFPGGYNEQFF. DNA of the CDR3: TGTGCCAGCAGCTTTTTCCCGGGAGGTTACAATGAGCAGTTCTTC.

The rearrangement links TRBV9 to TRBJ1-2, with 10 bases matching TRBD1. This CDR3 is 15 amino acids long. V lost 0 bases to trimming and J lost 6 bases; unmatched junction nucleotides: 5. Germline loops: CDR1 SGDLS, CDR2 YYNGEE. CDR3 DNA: TGTGCCAGCAGCGTAGGGACAGGGGGGTGGAATGGCTACACCTTC. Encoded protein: CASSVGTGGWNGYTF.

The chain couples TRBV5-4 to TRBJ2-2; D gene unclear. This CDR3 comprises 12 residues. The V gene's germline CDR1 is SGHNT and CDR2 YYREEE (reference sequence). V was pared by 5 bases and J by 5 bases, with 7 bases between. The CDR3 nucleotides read TGTGCCAGCAGTCGGTCAACCGGGGAGCTGTTTTTT. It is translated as CASSRSTGELFF.

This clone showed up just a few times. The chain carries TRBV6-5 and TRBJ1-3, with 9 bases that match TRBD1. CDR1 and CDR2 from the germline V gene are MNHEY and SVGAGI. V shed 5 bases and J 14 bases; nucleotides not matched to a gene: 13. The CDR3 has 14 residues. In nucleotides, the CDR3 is TGTGCCAGCAGTGAAACCCCGGGGGGGGACAGGGTATATTTT. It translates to CASSETPGGDRVYF.

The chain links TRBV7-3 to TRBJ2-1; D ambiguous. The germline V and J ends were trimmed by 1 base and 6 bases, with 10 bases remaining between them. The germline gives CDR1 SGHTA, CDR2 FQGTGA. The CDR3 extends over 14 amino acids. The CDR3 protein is CASSLMGQFNEQFF. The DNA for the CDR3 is TGTGCCAGCAGCTTAATGGGCCAATTCAATGAGCAGTTCTTC.

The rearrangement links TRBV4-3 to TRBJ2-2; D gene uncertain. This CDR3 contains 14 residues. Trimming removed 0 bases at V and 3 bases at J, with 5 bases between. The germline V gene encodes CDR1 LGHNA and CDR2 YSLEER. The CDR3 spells CASSQDRYTGELFF. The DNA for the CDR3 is TGCGCCAGCAGCCAAGACAGATACACCGGGGAGCTGTTTTTT.

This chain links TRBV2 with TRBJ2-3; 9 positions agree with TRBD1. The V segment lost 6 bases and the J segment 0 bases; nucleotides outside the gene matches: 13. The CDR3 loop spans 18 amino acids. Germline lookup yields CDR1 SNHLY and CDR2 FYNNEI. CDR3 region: CASSGTGQAGPSTDTQYF. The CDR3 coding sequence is TGTGCCAGCAGCGGGACAGGGCAGGCGGGCCCTAGCACAGATACGCAGTATTTT.

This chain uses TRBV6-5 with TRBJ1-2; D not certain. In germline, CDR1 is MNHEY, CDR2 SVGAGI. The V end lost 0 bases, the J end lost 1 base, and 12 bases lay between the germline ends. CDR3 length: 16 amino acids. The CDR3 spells CASSYSTAGSNYGYTF. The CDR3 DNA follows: TGTGCCAGCAGTTACTCGACTGCCGGGAGTAACTATGGCTACACCTTC.

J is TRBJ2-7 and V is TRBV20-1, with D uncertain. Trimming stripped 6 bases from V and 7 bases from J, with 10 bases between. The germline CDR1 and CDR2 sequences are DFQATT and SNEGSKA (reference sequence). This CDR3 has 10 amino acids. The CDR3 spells CSAPVPEQYF. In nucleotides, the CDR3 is TGCAGTGCCCCGGTGCCGGAGCAGTACTTC.

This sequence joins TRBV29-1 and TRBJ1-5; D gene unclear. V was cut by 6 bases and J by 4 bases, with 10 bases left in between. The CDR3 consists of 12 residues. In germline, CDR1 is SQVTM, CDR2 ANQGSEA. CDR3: CSVSTENQPQHF. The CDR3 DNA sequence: TGCAGCGTGTCGACGGAGAATCAGCCCCAGCATTTT.

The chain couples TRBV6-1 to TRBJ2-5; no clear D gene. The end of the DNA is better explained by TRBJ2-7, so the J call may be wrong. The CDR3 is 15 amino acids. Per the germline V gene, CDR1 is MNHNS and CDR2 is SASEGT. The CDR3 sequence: CASSEGLSYSYEQYF. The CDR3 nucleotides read TGTGCCAGCAGTGAAGGGCTTAGCTACTCCTACGAGCAGTACTTC.

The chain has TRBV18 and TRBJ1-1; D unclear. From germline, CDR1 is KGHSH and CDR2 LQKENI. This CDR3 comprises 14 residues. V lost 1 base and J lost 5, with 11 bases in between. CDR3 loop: CASSPREGITEAFF. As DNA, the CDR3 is TGTGCCAGCTCACCACGGGAGGGTATTACTGAAGCTTTCTTT.

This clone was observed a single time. The DNA for the CDR3 is TGCGCCAGCAGCCCAGACGGGACTAGCGCCTACGAGCAGTACTTC. This sequence encodes CASSPDGTSAYEQYF. The rearrangement joins TRBV5-1 to TRBJ2-7; 10 nucleotides match TRBD2. There are 15 residues in the CDR3. Trimming removed 4 bases from V and 2 bases from J; junction bases left unmatched: 6. Germline V gene data show CDR1 as SGHRS and CDR2 as YFSETQ.

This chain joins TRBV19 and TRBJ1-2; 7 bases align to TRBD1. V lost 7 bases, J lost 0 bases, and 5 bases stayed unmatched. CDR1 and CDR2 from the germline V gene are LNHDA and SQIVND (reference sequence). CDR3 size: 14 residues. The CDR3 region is CASTRTGPNYGYTF. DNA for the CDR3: TGTGCCAGTACAAGGACAGGACCTAACTATGGCTACACCTTC.

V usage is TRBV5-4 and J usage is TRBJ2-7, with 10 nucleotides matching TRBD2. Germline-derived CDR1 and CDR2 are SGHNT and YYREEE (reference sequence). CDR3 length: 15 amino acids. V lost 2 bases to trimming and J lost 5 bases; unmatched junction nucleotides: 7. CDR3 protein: CASSLGLAGVHEQYF. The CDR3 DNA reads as TGTGCCAGCAGCTTAGGGCTAGCGGGAGTCCACGAGCAGTACTTC.

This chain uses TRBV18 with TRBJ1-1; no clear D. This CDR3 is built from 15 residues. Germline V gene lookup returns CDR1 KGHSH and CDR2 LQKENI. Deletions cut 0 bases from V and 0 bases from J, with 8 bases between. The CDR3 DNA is TGTGCCAGCTCACCACCCCTCACAATGAACACTGAAGCTTTCTTT. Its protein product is CASSPPLTMNTEAFF. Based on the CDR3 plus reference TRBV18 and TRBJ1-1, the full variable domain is NAGVMQNPRHLVRRRGQEARLRCSPMKGHSHVYWYRQLPEEGLKFMVYLQKENIIDESGMPKERFSAEFPKEGPSILRIQQVVRGDSAAYFCASSPPLTMNTEAFFGQGTRLTVV.

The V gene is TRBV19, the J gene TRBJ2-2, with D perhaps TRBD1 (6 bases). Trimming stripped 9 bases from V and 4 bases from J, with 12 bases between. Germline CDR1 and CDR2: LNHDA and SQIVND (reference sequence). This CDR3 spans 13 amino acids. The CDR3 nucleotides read TGTGCCAGCCACAGGGTGGTCACCGGGGAGCTGTTTTTT. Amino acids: CASHRVVTGELFF.

The CDR3 sequence is CASSGSSGSGTDTQYF. The CDR3 nucleotides are TGCGCCAGCAGCGGGTCTAGCGGGAGCGGCACAGATACGCAGTATTTT. The V gene is TRBV5-1, the J gene TRBJ2-3; 10 bases line up with TRBD2. CDR1 SGHRS and CDR2 YFSETQ come from the germline V gene. The CDR3 is 16 residues long. V lost 4 bases, J lost 1 base, and 6 bases stayed unmatched.

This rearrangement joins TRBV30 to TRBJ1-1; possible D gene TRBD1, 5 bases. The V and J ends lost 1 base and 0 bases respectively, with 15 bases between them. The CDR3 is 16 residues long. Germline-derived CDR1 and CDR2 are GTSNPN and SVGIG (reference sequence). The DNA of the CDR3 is TGTGCCTGGAGTGCTAGGGGTCGGGGGATGAACACTGAAGCTTTCTTT. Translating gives CAWSARGRGMNTEAFF. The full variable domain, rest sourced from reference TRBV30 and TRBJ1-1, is SQTIHQWPATLVQPVGSPLSLECTVEGTSNPNLYWYRQAAGRGLQLLFYSVGIGQISSEVPQNLSASRPQDRQFILSSKKLLLSDSGFYLCAWSARGRGMNTEAFFGQGTRLTVV.

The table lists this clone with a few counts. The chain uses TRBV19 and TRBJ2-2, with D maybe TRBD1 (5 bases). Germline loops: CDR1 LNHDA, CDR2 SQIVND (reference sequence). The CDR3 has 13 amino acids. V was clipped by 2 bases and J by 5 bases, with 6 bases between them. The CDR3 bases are TGTGCCAGTAGTATACAGGGAACCGGGGAGCTGTTTTTT. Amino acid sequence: CASSIQGTGELFF.

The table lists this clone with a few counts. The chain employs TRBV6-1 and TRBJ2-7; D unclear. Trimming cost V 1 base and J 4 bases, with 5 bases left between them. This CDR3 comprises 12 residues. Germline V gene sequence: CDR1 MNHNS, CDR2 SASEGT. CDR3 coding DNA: TGTGCCAGCAGTGAAGGCGGTTACGAGCAGTACTTC. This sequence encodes CASSEGGYEQYF.

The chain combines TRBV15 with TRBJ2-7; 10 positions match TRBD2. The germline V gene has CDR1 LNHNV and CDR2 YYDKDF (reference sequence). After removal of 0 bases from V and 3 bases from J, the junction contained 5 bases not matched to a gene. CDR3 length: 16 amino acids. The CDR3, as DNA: TGTGCCACCAGCAGAGATCAGGCTAGCGGGAGCTACGAGCAGTACTTC. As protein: CATSRDQASGSYEQYF.

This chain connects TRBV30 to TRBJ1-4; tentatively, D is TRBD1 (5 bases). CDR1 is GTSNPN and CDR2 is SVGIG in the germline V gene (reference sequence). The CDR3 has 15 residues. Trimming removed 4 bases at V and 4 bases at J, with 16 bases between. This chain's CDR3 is CAWNPWGRINEKLFF. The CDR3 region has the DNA TGTGCCTGGAACCCTTGGGGCAGGATTAATGAAAAACTGTTTTTT.

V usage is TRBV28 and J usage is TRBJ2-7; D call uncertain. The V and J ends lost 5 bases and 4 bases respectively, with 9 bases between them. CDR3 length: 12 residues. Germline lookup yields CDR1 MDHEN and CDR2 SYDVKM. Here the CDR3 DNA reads TGTGCCAGCAGTCCAAACACGTACGAGCAGTACTTC. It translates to CASSPNTYEQYF.

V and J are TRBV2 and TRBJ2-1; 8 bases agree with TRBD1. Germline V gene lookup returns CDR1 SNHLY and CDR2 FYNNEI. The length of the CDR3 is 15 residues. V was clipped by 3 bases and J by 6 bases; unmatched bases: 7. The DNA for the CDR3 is TGTGCCAGCAGTGACCCAGGGGGCCGGGTCAATGAGCAGTTCTTC. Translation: CASSDPGGRVNEQFF.